This TCR beta chain came from a study of CD8 T cells in ankylosing spondylitis. For this clonotype: The antigen is not known.

There are 15 residues in the CDR3. Germline values: CDR1 SGHRS, CDR2 YFSETQ. V was clipped by 4 bases and J by 6 bases; unmatched bases: 7. Each TCR beta library was made by quantitative 5'-RACE that incorporated molecular barcodes. TCRdb processed the 5' RACE reads anew with MiXCR; each CDR3 protein has one entry. The sample includes 200,000 to 250,000 distinct CDR3 sequences, roughly 32% of them seen just once. Study results and limitations: A motif in TCR beta, a set of under 10 highly homologous variants, appeared characteristic of ankylosing spondylitis blood. Reactive arthritis synovial fluid and blood were previously reported to contain some motif variants. Clones linked to disease were reported to show significant enrichment in matched ankylosing spondylitis synovial fluid.

Input material: blood, either unsorted or a sorted T cell fraction (not recorded which). The gene calls are TRBV5-1 and TRBJ2-2; TRBD1 aligns across 9 bases. This TCR came from a male donor with ankylosing spondylitis or in good health (not recorded which). The CDR3 DNA reads as TGCGCCAGCAGCCCGGGACAGGGTGGCGCCGGGGAGCTGTTTTTT. As protein: CASSPGQGGAGELFF.